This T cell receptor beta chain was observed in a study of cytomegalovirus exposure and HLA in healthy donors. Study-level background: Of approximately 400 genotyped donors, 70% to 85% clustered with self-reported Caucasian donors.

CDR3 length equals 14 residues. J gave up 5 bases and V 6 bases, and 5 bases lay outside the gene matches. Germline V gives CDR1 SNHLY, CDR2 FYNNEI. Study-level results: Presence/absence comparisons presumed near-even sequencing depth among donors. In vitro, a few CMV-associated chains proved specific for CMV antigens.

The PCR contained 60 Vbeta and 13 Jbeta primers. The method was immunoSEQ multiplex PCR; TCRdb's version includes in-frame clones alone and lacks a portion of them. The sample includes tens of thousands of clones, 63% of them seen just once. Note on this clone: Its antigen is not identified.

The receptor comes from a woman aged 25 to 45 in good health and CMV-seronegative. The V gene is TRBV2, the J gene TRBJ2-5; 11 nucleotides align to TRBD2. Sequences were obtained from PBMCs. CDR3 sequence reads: CASRVAGGPETQYF. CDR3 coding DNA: TGTGCCAGCAGAGTAGCGGGGGGGCCTGAGACCCAGTACTTC.